This T cell receptor beta chain was observed in a study of CD8 T cells in ankylosing spondylitis. Study-wide findings and caveats: Previous work reported some of these motif variants in the synovial fluid and blood of reactive arthritis. Blood from ankylosing spondylitis patients appeared to carry a characteristic roughly 8-variant TCR beta motif. As for the disease-linked clones, they showed a CD8+ phenotype and occurred at relatively low frequencies in peripheral blood.

About this clonotype: Its antigen is currently unknown.

Molecular-barcoded quantitative 5'-RACE produced these TCR beta libraries. TCRdb processed the 5' RACE reads anew with MiXCR; each CDR3 protein has one entry. The sample holds approximately 140,000 distinct CDR3 sequences, roughly 44% seen once. Germline CDR1 is PRHDT and CDR2 is FYEKMQ (reference sequence). V was clipped by 3 bases and J by 3 bases, with 8 bases between them. The CDR3 covers 14 residues. Sequencing was carried out using synovial fluid, either unsorted or a sorted T cell fraction (not recorded which). This chain connects TRBV13 to TRBJ2-2; weak D call: TRBD1 (5 bases). The source of this sequence is a male donor with ankylosing spondylitis. This CDR3 is CASSLGLDTGELFF. CDR3 coding DNA: TGTGCCAGCAGCTTGGGGCTGGACACCGGGGAGCTGTTTTTT. Drawing the rest from reference TRBV13 and TRBJ2-2, the complete variable domain is AAGVIQSPRHLIKEKRETATLKCYPIPRHDTVYWYQQGPGQDPQFLISFYEKMQSDKGSIPDRFSAQQFSDYHSELNMSSLELGDSALYFCASSLGLDTGELFFGEGSRLTVL.